The 13 T cell receptor beta chains listed next were all sequenced from one sample in a study of blood T cell repertoires in COVID-19. The table came from immunoSEQ multiplex PCR; TCRdb's copy has only in-frame clones and leaves some out. Found here are approximately 280,000 clones, roughly 85% of them singletons; the top ten hold 4% to 6%. The sample was peripheral blood. The receptors were sampled from a man aged 50 to 59 with active or convalescent COVID-19.

The chain recombines TRBV7-3 with TRBJ2-3; D might be TRBD2 (6 bases). CDR3 size: 13 residues. Trimming took 5 bases from V and 5 from J, leaving 11 bases between them. CDR1 and CDR2 from the germline V gene are SGHTA and FQGTGA. The CDR3 DNA reads TGTGCCAGCAGCCCATCGGGAGAAGATACGCAGTATTTT. It translates to CASSPSGEDTQYF.

The chain recombines TRBV7-3 with TRBJ2-7; 9 nucleotides align to TRBD2. This CDR3 is 13 amino acids long. With V trimmed by 9 bases and J by 6 bases, 9 bases remained unmatched. CDR1 and CDR2 from the germline V gene are SGHTA and FQGTGA. In nucleotides, the CDR3 is TGTGCCAGTGGCTCTAGCGGGATAAGCGAGCAGTACTTC. Encoded protein: CASGSSGISEQYF.

The chain couples TRBV6-6 to TRBJ2-2, with D possibly being TRBD1 (6 bases). This CDR3 has 16 amino acids. The V gene lost 0 bases and the J gene lost 4 bases, with 12 bases spanning the gap. CDR1 is MNHNY, CDR2 SVGAGI, per germline (reference sequence). CDR3: CASSYSQGSGTGELFF. The CDR3 bases are TGTGCCAGCAGTTACTCGCAGGGGTCGGGCACCGGGGAGCTGTTTTTT.

The chain combines TRBV11-2 with TRBJ1-4, with no clear D. V was pared by 6 bases and J by 10 bases, with 15 bases between. The CDR3 has 13 amino acids. Looked up from germline, CDR1 is SGHAT and CDR2 is FQNNGV. This chain's CDR3 is CASRGGGLGKLFF. As DNA, the CDR3 is TGTGCCAGCAGGGGAGGAGGGCTGGGAAAACTGTTTTTT.

The chain is built from TRBV20-1 and TRBJ2-1; the D gene is possibly TRBD2 (5 bases). V lost 0 bases, J lost 10 bases, and 7 bases lay in between. The CDR3 is 11 residues long. Germline V gives CDR1 DFQATT, CDR2 SNEGSKA (reference sequence). The CDR3 protein is CSARDEREQFF. CDR3 nucleotides: TGCAGTGCTAGAGACGAGCGGGAGCAGTTCTTC.

In this sample, this clone turned up once. The chain carries TRBV6-2 or TRBV6-3 and TRBJ2-5; 10 bases map to TRBD2. The CDR3 is made up of 14 amino acids. The germline V gene has CDR1 MNHEY and CDR2 SVGEGT. V was clipped by 6 bases and J by 7 bases; unmatched bases: 8. The CDR3 sequence: CASSPQRTSGTQYF. Written as DNA, the CDR3 is TGTGCCAGCAGCCCACAGAGGACTAGCGGGACCCAGTACTTC.

This rearrangement joins TRBV7-8 to TRBJ2-1, with D perhaps matching TRBD1 (6 bases). Germline values: CDR1 SGHVS, CDR2 FQNEAQ. Trimming stripped 4 bases from V and 6 bases from J, with 7 bases between. The CDR3 is made up of 12 amino acids. This CDR3 is CASSSRGNEQFF. CDR3 bases: TGTGCCAGCAGCTCCAGGGGCAATGAGCAGTTCTTC.

This rearrangement joins TRBV28 to TRBJ1-5; the match to TRBD1 covers 8 bases. Germline CDR1 is MDHEN and CDR2 is SYDVKM. V was pared by 4 bases and J by 10 bases, with 6 bases of the junction left unmatched. This CDR3 contains 13 residues. CDR3 nucleotides: TGTGCCAGCAGTTACAGGGGGAGTTCTCCCCAGCATTTT. This sequence encodes CASSYRGSSPQHF.

This sequence joins TRBV5-1 and TRBJ2-3, with TRBD2 identical over 10 bases. The CDR3 totals 16 residues. The ends lost 4 bases at V and 0 bases at J; junction bases unmatched: 5. Looked up from germline, CDR1 is SGHRS and CDR2 is YFSETQ. The CDR3 loop reads CASSPTLAGSTDTQYF. The DNA for the CDR3 is TGCGCCAGCAGCCCTACACTAGCGGGGAGCACAGATACGCAGTATTTT.

The V and J genes are TRBV6-5 and TRBJ2-1; maybe TRBD1 (5 bases). The CDR3 loop spans 13 amino acids. V was shortened by 2 bases and J by 9 bases, with 11 bases between the two germline ends. From germline, CDR1 is MNHEY and CDR2 SVGAGI. The CDR3 region is CASSYDSSSEQFF. In DNA form, the CDR3 reads TGTGCCAGCAGTTACGACAGTTCAAGTGAGCAGTTCTTC.

The CDR3 coding sequence is TGTGCCAGCAGTATCCTCCCGGGACAGTCCTACGAGCAGTACTTC. Translating it yields CASSILPGQSYEQYF. The rearrangement joins TRBV6-5 to TRBJ2-7, with 7 positions matching TRBD1. Germline trimming cut 5 bases from V and 1 base from J; bases unmatched to any gene: 8. This CDR3 is 15 amino acids long. Germline-derived CDR1 and CDR2 are MNHEY and SVGAGI.

The chain recombines TRBV21-1 with TRBJ2-2; TRBD2, the table's D call, was not compared with the DNA. TRBV21-1 is termed a pseudogene. The CDR3 runs to 21 residues. CDR3 region: CASDKLPSGRKLKPNTGELFF. CDR3 nucleotides: TGTGCCAGCGACAAGCTTCCTAGCGGGCGAAAACTGAAACCGAACACCGGGGAGCTGTTTTTT.

This chain uses TRBV6-5 with TRBJ2-3; D remains ambiguous. Trimming pared 6 bases from V and 4 bases from J, leaving 17 bases between. The germline V gene encodes CDR1 MNHEY and CDR2 SVGAGI. This CDR3 is built from 15 residues. The CDR3 region has the DNA TGTGCCAGCAGCCCCGCGTCACGGCAGGCAGATACGCAGTATTTT. Translation gives CASSPASRQADTQYF.